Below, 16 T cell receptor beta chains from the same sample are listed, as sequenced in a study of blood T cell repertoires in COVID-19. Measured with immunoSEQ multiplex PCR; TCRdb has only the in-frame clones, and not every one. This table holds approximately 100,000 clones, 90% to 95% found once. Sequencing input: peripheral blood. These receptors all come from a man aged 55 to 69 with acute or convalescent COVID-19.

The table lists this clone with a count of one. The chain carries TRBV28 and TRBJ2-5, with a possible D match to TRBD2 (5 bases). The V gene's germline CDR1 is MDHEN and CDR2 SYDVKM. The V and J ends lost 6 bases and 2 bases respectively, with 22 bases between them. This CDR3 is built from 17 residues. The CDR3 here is CASRPLGRHRGQETQYF. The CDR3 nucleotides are TGTGCCAGCAGACCTTTAGGACGGCACCGAGGGCAAGAGACCCAGTACTTC.

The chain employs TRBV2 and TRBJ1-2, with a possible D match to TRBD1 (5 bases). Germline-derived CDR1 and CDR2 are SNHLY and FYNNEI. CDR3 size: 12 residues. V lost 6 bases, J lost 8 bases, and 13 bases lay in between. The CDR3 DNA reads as TGTGCCAGCAGGATAGGGGTAGAGGGCTACACCTTC. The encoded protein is CASRIGVEGYTF. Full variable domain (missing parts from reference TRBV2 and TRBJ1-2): EPEVTQTPSHQVTQMGQEVILRCVPISNHLYFYWYRQILGQKVEFLVSFYNNEISEKSEIFDDQFSVERPDGSNFTLKIRSTKLEDSAMYFCASRIGVEGYTFGSGTRLTVV.

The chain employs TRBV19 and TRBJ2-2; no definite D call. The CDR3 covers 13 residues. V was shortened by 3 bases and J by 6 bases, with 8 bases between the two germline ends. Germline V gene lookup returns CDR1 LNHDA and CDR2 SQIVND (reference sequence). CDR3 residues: CASSIAASGELFF. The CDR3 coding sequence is TGTGCCAGTAGTATCGCGGCTTCCGGGGAGCTGTTTTTT.

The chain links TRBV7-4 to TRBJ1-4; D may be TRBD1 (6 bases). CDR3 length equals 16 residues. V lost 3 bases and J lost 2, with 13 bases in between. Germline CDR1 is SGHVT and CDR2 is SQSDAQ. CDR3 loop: CASSFPQGPTNEKLFF. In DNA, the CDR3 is TGTGCCAGCAGCTTTCCTCAGGGGCCCACTAATGAAAAACTGTTTTTT.

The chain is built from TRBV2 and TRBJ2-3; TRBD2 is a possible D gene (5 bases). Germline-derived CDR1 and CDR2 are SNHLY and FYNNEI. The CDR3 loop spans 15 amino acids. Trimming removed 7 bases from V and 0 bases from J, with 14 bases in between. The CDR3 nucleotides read TGTGCCAGCAAGTCGGACGGACTTAGCACAGATACGCAGTATTTT. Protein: CASKSDGLSTDTQYF.

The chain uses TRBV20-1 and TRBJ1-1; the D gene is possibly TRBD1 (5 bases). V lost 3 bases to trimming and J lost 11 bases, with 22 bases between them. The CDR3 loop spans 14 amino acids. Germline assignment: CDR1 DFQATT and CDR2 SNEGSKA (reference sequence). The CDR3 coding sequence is TGCAGTGCTAGTGAATTGACAGCAAGGGGTGTGGCTTTCTTT. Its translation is CSASELTARGVAFF.

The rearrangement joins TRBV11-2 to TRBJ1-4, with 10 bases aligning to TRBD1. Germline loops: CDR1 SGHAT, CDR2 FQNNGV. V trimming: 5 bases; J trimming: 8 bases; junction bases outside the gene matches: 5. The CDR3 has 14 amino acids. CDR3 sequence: CASSRTGGEEKLFF. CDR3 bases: TGTGCCAGCAGCCGGACAGGGGGAGAGGAAAAACTGTTTTTT. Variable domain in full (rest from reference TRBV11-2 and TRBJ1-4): EAGVAQSPRYKIIEKRQSVAFWCNPISGHATLYWYQQILGQGPKLLIQFQNNGVVDDSQLPKDRFSAERLKGVDSTLKIQPAKLEDSAVYLCASSRTGGEEKLFFGSGTQLSVL.

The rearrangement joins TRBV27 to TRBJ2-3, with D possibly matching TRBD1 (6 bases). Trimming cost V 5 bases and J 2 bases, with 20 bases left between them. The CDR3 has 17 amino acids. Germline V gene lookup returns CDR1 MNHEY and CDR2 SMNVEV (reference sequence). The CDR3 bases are TGTGCCAGCAGTCCCTCCAGAGGACAGTTTGACACAGATACGCAGTATTTT. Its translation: CASSPSRGQFDTDTQYF.

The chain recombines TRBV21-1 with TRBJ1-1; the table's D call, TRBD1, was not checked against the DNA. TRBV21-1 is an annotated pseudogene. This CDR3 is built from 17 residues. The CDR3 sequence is CASSKCLTGEMNTEAFF. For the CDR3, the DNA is TGTGCCAGCAGCAAATGCCTGACAGGGGAGATGAACACTGAAGCTTTCTTT.

The CDR3: CASSVVPGGSNYGYTF. CDR3 DNA sequence: TGTGCCAGCAGCGTGGTTCCAGGGGGCTCTAACTATGGCTACACCTTC. The genes are TRBV9 and TRBJ1-2, with 8 bases identical to TRBD1. The CDR3 runs to 16 residues. V shed 2 bases and J 0 bases; nucleotides not matched to a gene: 6. The V gene's germline CDR1 is SGDLS and CDR2 YYNGEE.

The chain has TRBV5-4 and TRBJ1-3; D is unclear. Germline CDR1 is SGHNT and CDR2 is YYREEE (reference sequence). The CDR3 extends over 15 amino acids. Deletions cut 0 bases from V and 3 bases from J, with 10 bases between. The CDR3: CASSLAGRVGNTIYF. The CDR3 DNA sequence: TGTGCCAGCAGCTTGGCCGGGAGAGTTGGAAACACCATATATTTT. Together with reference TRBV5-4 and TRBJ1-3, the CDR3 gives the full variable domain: ETGVTQSPTHLIKTRGQQVTLRCSSQSGHNTVSWYQQALGQGPQFIFQYYREEENGRGNFPPRFSGLQFPNYSSELNVNALELDDSALYLCASSLAGRVGNTIYFGEGSWLTVV.

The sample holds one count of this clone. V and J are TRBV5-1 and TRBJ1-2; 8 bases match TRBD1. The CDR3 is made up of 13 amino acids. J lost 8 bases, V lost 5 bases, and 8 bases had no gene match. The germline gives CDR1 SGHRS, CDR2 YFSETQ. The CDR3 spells CASSQQGGLGYTF. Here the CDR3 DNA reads TGCGCCAGCAGTCAACAGGGGGGCCTCGGCTACACCTTC.

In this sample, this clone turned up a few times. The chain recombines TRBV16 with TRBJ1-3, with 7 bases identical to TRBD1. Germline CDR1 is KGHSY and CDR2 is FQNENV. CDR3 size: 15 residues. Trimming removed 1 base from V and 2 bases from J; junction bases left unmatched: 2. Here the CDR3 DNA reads TGTGCCAGCAGCCAATTGACAGGGACTGGAAACACCATATATTTT. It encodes CASSQLTGTGNTIYF.

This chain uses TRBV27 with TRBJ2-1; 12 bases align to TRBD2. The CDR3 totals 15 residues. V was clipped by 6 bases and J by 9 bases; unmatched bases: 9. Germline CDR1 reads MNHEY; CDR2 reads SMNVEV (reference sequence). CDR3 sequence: CASSPRLAGEVEQFF. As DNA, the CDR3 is TGTGCCAGCAGCCCCCGACTAGCGGGAGAAGTTGAGCAGTTCTTC.

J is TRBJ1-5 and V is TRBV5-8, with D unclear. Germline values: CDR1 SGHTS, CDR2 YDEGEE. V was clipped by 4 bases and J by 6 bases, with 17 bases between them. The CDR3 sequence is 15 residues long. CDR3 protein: CASSPGWVNGQPQHF. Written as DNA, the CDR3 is TGTGCCAGCAGCCCGGGGTGGGTCAACGGTCAGCCCCAGCATTTT.

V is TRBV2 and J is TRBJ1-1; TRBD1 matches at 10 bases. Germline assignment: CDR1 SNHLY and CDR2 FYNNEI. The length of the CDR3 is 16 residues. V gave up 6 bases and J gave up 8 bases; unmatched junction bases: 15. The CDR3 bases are TGTGCCAGCAGGGACAGGGGGGCAGCGACGGGATCAGAAGCTTTCTTT. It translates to CASRDRGAATGSEAFF.